These 29 T cell receptor beta chains came from one sample sequenced in a study of blood T cell repertoires in COVID-19. The method was immunoSEQ multiplex PCR; TCRdb's version includes in-frame clones alone and lacks a portion of them. The sample yields some 150,000 clones, around nine tenths seen once. Sequenced: peripheral blood. The receptor set was obtained from a human donor in a cohort sampled during active COVID-19.

This chain connects TRBV12-3 or TRBV12-4 to TRBJ2-1; D is perhaps TRBD1 (6 bases). The V end lost 5 bases, the J end lost 6 bases, and 11 bases lay between the germline ends. The CDR3 is 13 residues long. CDR3 bases: TGTGCCAGCAGTCCCGGACAGTTCAATGAGCAGTTCTTC. Amino acids: CASSPGQFNEQFF.

The V call is TRBV24-1, the J call TRBJ2-5, with TRBD1 identical over 9 bases. Looked up from germline, CDR1 is KGHDR and CDR2 is SFDVKD. The CDR3 has 17 residues. Trimming at V came to 0 bases and at J to 5 bases, leaving 9 bases not matched to a gene. CDR3 in amino acids: CATSDLSPYRGQETQYF. The CDR3 bases are TGTGCCACCAGTGATTTGAGTCCCTACAGGGGGCAGGAGACCCAGTACTTC.

The V call is TRBV6-6, the J call TRBJ1-6; 9 nucleotides match TRBD1. From germline, CDR1 is MNHNY and CDR2 SVGAGI (reference sequence). CDR3 size: 16 residues. Trimming cost V 4 bases and J 4 bases; bases outside gene matches: 5. The CDR3 sequence: CASSFPGQGYNSPLHF. Written as DNA, the CDR3 is TGTGCCAGCAGTTTTCCGGGACAGGGTTATAATTCACCCCTCCACTTT.

The chain carries TRBV21-1 and TRBJ2-7; the table's D call, TRBD2, was not checked against the DNA. TRBV21-1 is a recognized pseudogene. This CDR3 comprises 13 residues. The CDR3 nucleotides are TGTGCCAGCAGCAAAGCCCGTAGTTACGAGCAGTACTTC. It yields the protein CASSKARSYEQYF.

CDR3 sequence (DNA): TGCGCCAGCAGTCAGAAGGCGGGACTTATAGTTTTCTTT. The encoded protein is CASSQKAGLIVFF. The rearrangement uses TRBV5-1 and TRBJ1-1, with D maybe TRBD1 (5 bases). CDR3 size: 13 residues. Germline CDR1 and CDR2: SGHRS and YFSETQ. Trimming took 5 bases from V and 13 from J, leaving 21 bases between them.

This chain uses TRBV6-5 with TRBJ1-5; D call uncertain. This CDR3 spans 14 amino acids. Per germline, CDR1 MNHEY and CDR2 SVGAGI. V lost 6 bases to trimming and J lost 2 bases, with 11 bases between them. CDR3 DNA: TGTGCCAGCAGCGGGGAGATGGGCAATCAGCCCCAGCATTTT. This translates into CASSGEMGNQPQHF.

In its sample, this clone was seen a few times. V is TRBV10-1 and J is TRBJ2-1, with TRBD2 matching 7 bases. V shed 4 bases and J 7 bases; nucleotides not matched to a gene: 10. This CDR3 spans 15 amino acids. Germline CDR1 reads WNHNN; CDR2 reads SYGVQD (reference sequence). The CDR3 sequence is CASSASGDHLNEQFF. CDR3 nucleotides: TGCGCCAGCAGTGCGAGCGGGGACCACCTTAATGAGCAGTTCTTC.

This clone occurred a few times. The CDR3 reads CASSARRQSEAFF. The CDR3 region has the DNA TGTGCCAGCAGTGCGAGGAGGCAGTCTGAAGCTTTCTTT. This chain uses TRBV2 with TRBJ1-1; D gene ambiguous. Trimming left V 4 bases short and J 6 bases short, with 12 bases between. The CDR3 loop spans 13 amino acids. Per germline, CDR1 SNHLY and CDR2 FYNNEI. Full variable domain (rest looked up from reference TRBV2 and TRBJ1-1): EPEVTQTPSHQVTQMGQEVILRCVPISNHLYFYWYRQILGQKVEFLVSFYNNEISEKSEIFDDQFSVERPDGSNFTLKIRSTKLEDSAMYFCASSARRQSEAFFGQGTRLTVV.

The V gene is TRBV20-1, the J gene TRBJ2-7; the match to TRBD2 covers 10 bases. Germline V gene data show CDR1 as DFQATT and CDR2 as SNEGSKA (reference sequence). This CDR3 comprises 16 residues. The trim removed 3 bases at V and 3 bases at J, leaving 11 bases unmatched. The CDR3 DNA sequence: TGCAGTGCTAGTCTTTCTAGCGGGAGCTTGATCTACGAGCAGTACTTC. Residues: CSASLSSGSLIYEQYF.

This chain joins TRBV28 and TRBJ2-7, with D uncertain. The CDR3 runs 14 residues. The germline V gene encodes CDR1 MDHEN and CDR2 SYDVKM. Trimming pared 3 bases from V and 3 bases from J, leaving 12 bases between. CDR3 amino acids: CASSLGPAYYEQYF. The CDR3 bases are TGTGCCAGCAGTTTGGGCCCCGCTTACTACGAGCAGTACTTC. Full variable domain (rest looked up from reference TRBV28 and TRBJ2-7): DVKVTQSSRYLVKRTGEKVFLECVQDMDHENMFWYRQDPGLGLRLIYFSYDVKMKEKGDIPEGYSVSREKKERFSLILESASTNQTSMYLCASSLGPAYYEQYFGPGTRLTVT.

CDR3: CASSDGTSADTGELFF. The CDR3 DNA follows: TGTGCCAGCAGCGACGGGACAAGCGCAGACACCGGGGAGCTGTTTTTT. The V call is TRBV7-3, the J call TRBJ2-2; perhaps TRBD1 as D (6 bases). CDR3 length: 16 residues. Trimming left V 5 bases short and J 3 bases short, with 16 bases between. The germline gives CDR1 SGHTA, CDR2 FQGTGA.

This clone was found a few times. The J gene is TRBJ2-7, the V gene TRBV30; no clear D gene. This CDR3 is 13 amino acids long. Between the trimmed V and J ends, which lost 1 base and 1 base, there was a span of 8 bases. The V gene's germline CDR1 is GTSNPN and CDR2 SVGIG (reference sequence). CDR3: CAWSDSPSYEQYF. CDR3 nucleotides: TGTGCCTGGAGTGACAGCCCTTCCTACGAGCAGTACTTC.

The chain has TRBV29-1 and TRBJ2-7; TRBD1 matches at 7 bases. The V gene's germline CDR1 is SQVTM and CDR2 ANQGSEA. The CDR3 length is 12 residues. V lost 7 bases, J lost 3 bases, and 6 bases stayed unmatched. CDR3 DNA: TGCAGCGCACGTTGGGACAGCTACGAGCAGTACTTC. Translating gives CSARWDSYEQYF.

The genes are TRBV7-2 and TRBJ2-7, with 10 bases that match TRBD1. CDR1 and CDR2 from the germline V gene are SGHTA and FQGNSA. The CDR3 has 16 amino acids. After removal of 2 bases from V and 2 bases from J, the junction contained 6 bases not matched to a gene. The CDR3 protein is CASSLQGGTGAYEQYF. CDR3 nucleotides: TGTGCCAGCAGCTTACAGGGGGGGACAGGGGCCTACGAGCAGTACTTC.

This clone has only one observation. The chain recombines TRBV10-3 with TRBJ2-1, with a possible D match to TRBD1 (6 bases). The CDR3 is 12 amino acids. The germline V gene encodes CDR1 ENHRY and CDR2 SYGVKD. V shed 6 bases and J shed 8 bases, with 11 bases lying between them. The CDR3 spells CAIRQGFDEQFF. In DNA, the CDR3 is TGTGCCATCAGACAGGGTTTCGATGAGCAGTTCTTC.

V gene TRBV19 combines with J gene TRBJ1-1; D remains ambiguous. V was clipped by 1 base and J by 5 bases, with 5 bases between them. Germline loops: CDR1 LNHDA, CDR2 SQIVND (reference sequence). The CDR3 runs to 12 residues. CDR3 DNA: TGTGCCAGTAGTATAGGGCAGACTGAAGCTTTCTTT. This codes for CASSIGQTEAFF.

The CDR3 protein is CASSPAGVKADTQYF. The CDR3 nucleotides are TGTGCCAGTAGCCCAGCGGGGGTTAAGGCAGATACGCAGTATTTT. V usage is TRBV19 and J usage is TRBJ2-3; TRBD2 matches at 8 bases. Germline V gives CDR1 LNHDA, CDR2 SQIVND (reference sequence). The CDR3 length is 15 residues. The V and J ends lost 6 bases and 4 bases, in that order; junction bases with no gene match: 9.

The rearrangement joins TRBV5-1 to TRBJ2-5; TRBD2 matches at 12 bases. Looked up from germline, CDR1 is SGHRS and CDR2 is YFSETQ. This CDR3 has 14 residues. The V gene end was trimmed by 5 bases and the J gene end by 1 base; junction bases not matched to a gene: 0. DNA of the CDR3: TGCGCCAGCAGGACTAGCGGGGGCCAAGAGACCCAGTACTTC. Amino acid sequence: CASRTSGGQETQYF.

The chain couples TRBV5-5 to TRBJ1-6; D is undetermined. V lost 2 bases, J lost 6 bases, and 12 bases lay in between. Germline CDR1 SGHKS, CDR2 YYEKEE (reference sequence). The CDR3 consists of 15 residues. The CDR3 loop is CASSFFGGFNSPLHF. CDR3 nucleotide sequence: TGTGCCAGCAGCTTTTTCGGAGGGTTTAATTCACCCCTCCACTTT.

This chain joins TRBV7-2 and TRBJ1-2; 7 nucleotides agree with TRBD1. The CDR3 sequence is 15 residues long. The germline CDR1 and CDR2 sequences are SGHTA and FQGNSA. V trimming: 5 bases; J trimming: 0 bases; junction bases outside the gene matches: 6. CDR3 DNA sequence: TGTGCCAGCAGCACCAGGACAGGAGCTAACTATGGCTACACCTTC. Residues: CASSTRTGANYGYTF.

This sequence joins TRBV10-3 and TRBJ2-1; TRBD2 matches at 7 bases. CDR1 and CDR2 (germline): ENHRY, SYGVKD. The length of the CDR3 is 13 residues. The V gene end was trimmed by 10 bases and the J gene end by 2 bases; junction bases not matched to a gene: 5. DNA of the CDR3: TGTGCCAGTAGAAGCGGGACCTACAATGAGCAGTTCTTC. Amino acids: CASRSGTYNEQFF.

The genes are TRBV6-2 or TRBV6-3 and TRBJ2-3, with D possibly matching TRBD2 (6 bases). V lost 0 bases to trimming and J lost 2 bases, with 9 bases between them. In germline, CDR1 is MNHEY, CDR2 SVGEGT. The CDR3 consists of 15 residues. CDR3 sequence reads: CASSYSRDDTDTQYF. DNA for the CDR3: TGTGCCAGCAGTTACTCGCGGGACGACACAGATACGCAGTATTTT.

The CDR3 region has the DNA TGTGCCAGCAGTTTAACTAGCGGGGAATACAATGAGCAGTTCTTC. Encoded protein: CASSLTSGEYNEQFF. The J gene is TRBJ2-1, the V gene TRBV11-1; 10 nucleotides align to TRBD2. The CDR3 contains 15 residues. Germline V gene lookup returns CDR1 SGHAT and CDR2 FQDESV (reference sequence). V lost 6 bases, J lost 4 bases, and 6 bases stayed unmatched.

The chain is built from TRBV11-3 and TRBJ2-7; TRBD2 matches 13 bases. This CDR3 region has 15 residues. Germline CDR1 and CDR2: SGHNT and YENEEA. Trimming cost V 6 bases and J 6 bases; bases outside gene matches: 8. CDR3 in amino acids: CASSYGLAGASEQYF. CDR3 coding DNA: TGTGCCAGCAGTTACGGACTAGCGGGAGCTAGCGAGCAGTACTTC.

This clone has more than one count but fewer than ten. This rearrangement joins TRBV3-1 (or the pseudogene TRBV3-2) to TRBJ2-1, with TRBD2 identical over 11 bases. CDR3 length: 19 residues. The J segment lost 4 bases and the V segment lost 0 bases, leaving 11 bases of the junction unmatched. The germline CDR1 and CDR2 sequences are LGHDT and YNNKEL (reference sequence). The CDR3 here is CASSQESDFRLAGYNEQFF. The CDR3 DNA sequence: TGTGCCAGCAGCCAAGAGTCGGATTTTCGACTAGCGGGATACAATGAGCAGTTCTTC.

V and J are TRBV7-5 and TRBJ2-5; the D call TRBD1 from the table was never checked on the DNA. TRBV7-5 is a known pseudogene. The CDR3 is 20 amino acids. CDR3 loop: CARSPPRSTGALLMRETQYF. In nucleotides, the CDR3 is TGTGCCAGAAGCCCACCGCGGTCGACAGGGGCTCTTTTAATGAGAGAGACCCAGTACTTC.

Concerning this clone itself: Other DNA sequences in the sample encode the same CDR3. The genes are TRBV6-5 and TRBJ1-1; D call uncertain. The CDR3 is made up of 12 amino acids. Germline V gene sequence: CDR1 MNHEY, CDR2 SVGAGI. V shed 4 bases and J shed 4 bases, with 7 bases lying between them. The CDR3, as DNA: TGTGCCAGCAGTTCCCCGGGCACTGAAGCTTTCTTT. Encoded protein: CASSSPGTEAFF.

V is TRBV7-2 and J is TRBJ1-1, with D possibly being TRBD1 (6 bases). This CDR3 has 15 amino acids. Germline CDR1 is SGHTA and CDR2 is FQGNSA. V was shortened by 6 bases and J by 6 bases, with 20 bases between the two germline ends. The CDR3 sequence is CASRLDEQGFAEAFF. The CDR3 region has the DNA TGTGCCAGCAGGCTCGACGAACAGGGTTTCGCTGAAGCTTTCTTT.

The chain links TRBV11-2 to TRBJ2-7, with TRBD2 matching over 7 bases. Germline CDR1 reads SGHAT; CDR2 reads FQNNGV. This CDR3 has 15 amino acids. V shed 7 bases and J 2 bases; nucleotides not matched to a gene: 11. CDR3 sequence: CASTPVGLGPYEQYF. CDR3 sequence (DNA): TGTGCCAGCACCCCGGTTGGACTAGGACCCTACGAGCAGTACTTC.